The entry that follows covers one T cell receptor beta chain sequence. Its antigen is not known. Amplified TCR beta CDR3 regions derived from RNA transcripts. Primed by the HTBI set, a first-round RT-PCR was run on the TCR CDR3. Using its own MiXCR run on the multiplex PCR reads, TCRdb lists one record per CDR3 protein. The sample gives 400,000 or so distinct CDR3 sequences, around 15% of which show up once; roughly 19% is in the top ten. The sample originates from a study of T cells in Graves' hyperthyroidism and ophthalmopathy. Findings and caveats of the study: Ophthalmopathy cases were set apart from stable hyperthyroidism by a 13 V-J model.

Disease lasting under 3 months, a NOSPECS grade of at least 4, and a Clinical Activity Score of at least 3 were features of the ophthalmopathy patients. Each 10 ml fresh peripheral blood draw supplied the PBMCs. The CDR3 is 14 amino acids. CDR1 is LGHNT and CDR2 is FRNRAP in the germline V gene. Trimming removed 5 bases from V and 4 bases from J, with 13 bases in between. The chain has TRBV12-5 and TRBJ2-3, with D possibly being TRBD2 (5 bases). Sample: blood. This TCR came from a woman aged 55-69 years with Graves' ophthalmopathy. CDR3 amino acids: CASGLYSLADTQYF. CDR3 sequence (DNA): TGTGCTAGTGGTCTATACTCACTAGCAGATACGCAGTATTTT.